This paragraph reports one TCR beta chain. This entry belongs to a study of PD-L1 blockade in urothelial cancer. Added to each PCR by spiking were synthetic TCR analog templates. Sequencing used immunoSEQ multiplex PCR; TCRdb keeps in-frame clones, though not all of them. The sample holds about 51,000 clones; approximately 83% are singletons and the top ten take 16%. Unmatched junction bases numbered 5, after V lost 5 bases and J lost 4 bases. Germline lookup yields CDR1 SGHAT and CDR2 FQNNGV. The CDR3 is 13 residues long. The source is a man in his 60s with urothelial cancer. The sample was PBMCs, taken around atezolizumab (anti-PD-L1) treatment. The V gene is TRBV11-2, the J gene TRBJ2-7, with TRBD1 identical over 7 bases. The CDR3 protein is CASSRQGGYEQYF. The CDR3 DNA reads as TGTGCCAGCAGCCGACAGGGCGGATACGAGCAGTACTTC.